These 8 T cell receptor beta chains originate from one sample sequenced in a study of shared clonotypes between healthy human individuals (dated by TCRdb to 2019 to 2021). Library construction relied on the immunoSEQ multiplex PCR assay. Held by TCRdb, this immuneACCESS table contains in-frame sequences only and omits some clones. Under half of the omission traces to an unresolved V gene where checked; the cause of the rest is unknown. The sample data list about 2,200,000 clones, and approximately 94% of these were observed just once. Around 1.7% of the sample lies in the top ten. For the CD8 naive samples, CD45RO-negative cells were positively selected for CCR7, yielding a CD45RA+CCR7+ population from which TemRA cells were excluded. The sequenced material came from naive CD8+ T cells from PBMCs. What the cell subset or site label conveys for this sample: CD45RA+CCR7+. The origin of the receptors is a man between 18 and 35 years old in good health. Some clones in this sample may be carry-over from other donors' samples.

The V gene is TRBV14, the J gene TRBJ1-5, with a tentative D call TRBD1 (5 bases). The ends were cut back, 0 bases at V and 2 bases at J, with 11 bases in the middle. Germline lookup yields CDR1 SGHDN and CDR2 FVKESK. The CDR3 has 16 amino acids. CDR3 sequence reads: CASSQDLGGGNQPQHF. The CDR3 DNA reads as TGTGCCAGCAGCCAAGATCTTGGGGGTGGCAATCAGCCCCAGCATTTT.

This chain links TRBV5-6 with TRBJ2-7; D possibly corresponds to TRBD1 (6 bases). Germline V gives CDR1 SGHDT, CDR2 YYEEEE. The CDR3 runs to 13 residues. Trimming removed 3 bases at V and 2 bases at J, with 9 bases between. The DNA of the CDR3 is TGTGCCAGCAGCTGGGGACAACCCTACGAGCAGTACTTC. It specifies CASSWGQPYEQYF. The entire variable domain, with the rest obtained from reference TRBV5-6 and TRBJ2-7, is as follows: DAGVTQSPTHLIKTRGQQVTLRCSPKSGHDTVSWYQQALGQGPQFIFQYYEEEERQRGNFPDRFSGHQFPNYSSELNVNALLLGDSALYLCASSWGQPYEQYFGPGTRLTVT.

J is TRBJ2-3 and V is TRBV13; no clear D gene. The CDR3 runs 12 residues. V shed 4 bases and J shed 1 base, with 3 bases lying between them. CDR1 is PRHDT and CDR2 is FYEKMQ in the germline V gene (reference sequence). The CDR3 bases are TGTGCCAGCAGCTGGGGCACAGATACGCAGTATTTT. It specifies CASSWGTDTQYF.

The gene calls are TRBV7-2 and TRBJ2-5; D is undetermined. V was trimmed by 5 bases and J by 7 bases, leaving 8 bases between them. The CDR3 is made up of 11 amino acids. Germline CDR1 reads SGHTA; CDR2 reads FQGNSA. CDR3 in DNA: TGTGCCAGCAGCCCCCCGGGGACCCAGTACTTC. Its protein is CASSPPGTQYF. The full variable domain, with the rest looked up from reference TRBV7-2 and TRBJ2-5, is GAGVSQSPSNKVTEKGKDVELRCDPISGHTALYWYRQSLGQGLEFLIYFQGNSAPDKSGLPSDRFSAERTGGSVSTLTIQRTQQEDSAVYLCASSPPGTQYFGPGTRLLVL.

This chain connects TRBV5-1 to TRBJ2-7; 9 bases align to TRBD1. Germline CDR1 reads SGHRS; CDR2 reads YFSETQ. J lost 3 bases, V lost 3 bases, and 4 bases had no gene match. This CDR3 region has 14 residues. The CDR3 DNA reads as TGCGCCAGCAGCTGGGGGACAGGGATCTACGAGCAGTACTTC. Its protein is CASSWGTGIYEQYF.

The chain is built from TRBV28 and TRBJ1-1, with D tentatively TRBD1 (5 bases). This CDR3 is 14 amino acids long. Germline V CDR1 and CDR2: MDHEN, SYDVKM. Trimming removed 5 bases from V and 4 bases from J, with 14 bases in between. DNA of the CDR3: TGTGCCAGCAGTCGGAGGGGCAAAAGCACTGAAGCTTTCTTT. Protein product: CASSRRGKSTEAFF. Drawing the rest from reference TRBV28 and TRBJ1-1, the complete variable domain is DVKVTQSSRYLVKRTGEKVFLECVQDMDHENMFWYRQDPGLGLRLIYFSYDVKMKEKGDIPEGYSVSREKKERFSLILESASTNQTSMYLCASSRRGKSTEAFFGQGTRLTVV.

CDR3 loop: CASSQRTRQKRGEQYF. CDR3 DNA sequence: TGCGCCAGCAGTCAGCGGACACGGCAGAAGAGAGGCGAGCAGTACTTC. This chain connects TRBV23-1 to TRBJ2-7; D perhaps matches TRBD1 (5 bases). TRBV23-1 is classed as an ORF, of uncertain function. This CDR3 has 16 amino acids. Trimming took off 3 bases at V and 6 bases at J, with 21 bases between the two ends.

This clone has only one observation. The chain combines TRBV7-8 with TRBJ2-2; D is undetermined. The length of the CDR3 is 14 residues. V lost 4 bases, J lost 4 bases, and 10 bases lay in between. Germline lookup yields CDR1 SGHVS and CDR2 FQNEAQ. The CDR3 sequence: CASSSVVGTGELFF. CDR3 sequence (DNA): TGTGCCAGCAGCTCCGTTGTCGGCACCGGGGAGCTGTTTTTT.